This is a list of T cell receptor beta chains from one sample in a study of blood T cells in healthy people across ages. From the 5' RACE reads, TCRdb called clonotypes with MiXCR, one entry per CDR3 protein. The data hold roughly 1,800,000 distinct CDR3 sequences, with roughly 52% observed a single time. Material for sequencing was blood. These receptors originate from a woman aged 40-49 years in good health. The CDR3 runs from the conserved cysteine through the conserved F or W. Fields, in order: clone size, J gene, D gene, V gene, CDR3 DNA, CDR3 protein. D genes are given only for firm matches. Only some rows state a clone size, as once, few, many or a class for expanded clones.

size: .; J: TRBJ2-5; D: .; V: TRBV7-2; DNA: TGTGCCAGCAGCCCTAGACTTGGCGGGGCCGAGACCCAGTACTTC; CDR3: CASSPRLGGAETQYF
size: .; J: TRBJ1-2; D: .; V: TRBV29-1; DNA: TGCAGCGTGGACGTTAACTACTATGGCTACACCTTC; CDR3: CSVDVNYYGYTF
size: .; J: TRBJ2-5; D: .; V: TRBV20-1; DNA: TGCAGTGCTTACCGTCCCGCGGAGACCCAGTACTTC; CDR3: CSAYRPAETQYF
size: .; J: TRBJ1-1; D: TRBD1; V: TRBV4-1; DNA: TGCGCCAGCAGCCGCCCACAGGGAGGGGGCATGAACACTGAAGCTTTCTTT; CDR3: CASSRPQGGGMNTEAFF
size: .; J: TRBJ2-5; D: .; V: TRBV12-3/TRBV12-4; DNA: TGTGCCAGCAGTCCCAGTGCCCAGGAGACCCAGTACTTC; CDR3: CASSPSAQETQYF
size: .; J: TRBJ1-1; D: .; V: TRBV29-1; DNA: TGCAGCGTTGCGGGGCTGATGAACACTGAAGCTTTCTTT; CDR3: CSVAGLMNTEAFF
size: .; J: TRBJ2-1; D: TRBD1; V: TRBV4-3; DNA: TGCGCCAGCAGCCAAGCGTTGTACGATCCCAGGACAGGGTCCTGCAATGAGCAGTTCTTC; CDR3: CASSQALYDPRTGSCNEQFF
size: .; J: TRBJ1-2; D: .; V: TRBV2; DNA: TGTGCCAGCATCCCCACGGCCAGGGGTCTCTATGGCTACACCTTC; CDR3: CASIPTARGLYGYTF
size: few; J: TRBJ1-6; D: .; V: TRBV4-1; DNA: TGCGCCAGCAGCCATCTCAATTCACCCCTCCACTTT; CDR3: CASSHLNSPLHF
size: once; J: TRBJ2-3; D: TRBD2; V: TRBV10-3; DNA: TGTGCCATCATGCAGCGGGGGGGCGGTATGGATACGCAGTATTTT; CDR3: CAIMQRGGGMDTQYF
size: .; J: TRBJ2-3; D: TRBD2; V: TRBV20-1; DNA: TGCAGTGCTAGGGCCCAATTAGCGGGGGACCCCTATGATACGCAGTATTTT; CDR3: CSARAQLAGDPYDTQYF
size: .; J: TRBJ2-5; D: TRBD2; V: TRBV4-3; DNA: TGCGCCAGCAGCCAATTTCGGGGCGGAGCGGGGGGGGAGACCCAGTACTTC; CDR3: CASSQFRGGAGGETQYF
size: few; J: TRBJ2-3; D: .; V: TRBV20-1; DNA: TGCAGTGCACCAGCTGGGCTCAGCACAGATACGCAGTATTTT; CDR3: CSAPAGLSTDTQYF
size: .; J: TRBJ1-1; D: .; V: TRBV29-1; DNA: TGCAGCGTTCCGCCCCGGGCCGTATTGGGTGAAGCTTTCTTT; CDR3: CSVPPRAVLGEAFF
size: .; J: TRBJ2-1; D: TRBD1; V: TRBV24-1; DNA: TGTGCCACCAGTGATACCGGGACAGGGATAGGAAATGAGCAGTTCTTC; CDR3: CATSDTGTGIGNEQFF
size: few; J: TRBJ1-5; D: .; V: TRBV12-3/TRBV12-4; DNA: TGTGCCAGCAGTACCGGCCCGGTCAATAGCAATCAGCCCCAGCATTTT; CDR3: CASSTGPVNSNQPQHF
size: .; J: TRBJ1-6; D: TRBD1; V: TRBV6-5; DNA: TGTGCCAGCAGTTACTTACGGACAGGTCCCAATTCACCCCTCCACTTT; CDR3: CASSYLRTGPNSPLHF
size: .; J: TRBJ1-2; D: .; V: TRBV12-3/TRBV12-4; DNA: TGTGCCAGCAGCTCTGTACGGGGCGATGACTATGGCTACACCTTC; CDR3: CASSSVRGDDYGYTF
size: .; J: TRBJ2-7; D: TRBD2; V: TRBV28; DNA: TGTGCCAGCAGTCTCGAACGGGGGGGAGCCTACGAGCAGTACTTC; CDR3: CASSLERGGAYEQYF
size: .; J: TRBJ1-6; D: .; V: TRBV21-1; DNA: TGTGCCAGCAGCAAAGGGGCGGGACAGGGGTTTTCACCCCTCCACTTT; CDR3: CASSKGAGQGFSPLHF
size: .; J: TRBJ1-4; D: .; V: TRBV3-1; DNA: TGTGCCAGCAGCCCCCGGGGATTTAATGAAAAACTGTTTTTT; CDR3: CASSPRGFNEKLFF
size: .; J: TRBJ2-7; D: .; V: TRBV28; DNA: TGTGCCAGCAGTTTAGTATCCGGGACGGCGTCCTACGAGCAGTACTTC; CDR3: CASSLVSGTASYEQYF
size: few; J: TRBJ2-5; D: .; V: TRBV6-5; DNA: TGTGCCAGCAGTTACTCTGTGACACCTAGGTTACGAGAGACCCAGTACTTC; CDR3: CASSYSVTPRLRETQYF
size: .; J: TRBJ2-1; D: TRBD2; V: TRBV20-1; DNA: TGCAGTGCTAGAGAGCAACGGCTAGCGGTCTACAATGAGCAGTTCTTC; CDR3: CSAREQRLAVYNEQFF
size: few; J: TRBJ1-2; D: .; V: TRBV5-1; DNA: TGCGCCAGCAGCCCCTCGACAGGTTTTAACTATGGCTACACCTTC; CDR3: CASSPSTGFNYGYTF
size: .; J: TRBJ2-5; D: .; V: TRBV9; DNA: TGTGCCAGCAGCGCGTGGACACAAAAAGAGGCCCAGTACTTC; CDR3: CASSAWTQKEAQYF
size: .; J: TRBJ2-1; D: .; V: TRBV20-1; DNA: TGCAGTGCTAGAGATCACGAGGGGGGGTACCGTCAAGGACAGTTCTTC; CDR3: CSARDHEGGYRQGQFF
size: few; J: TRBJ2-5; D: .; V: TRBV29-1; DNA: TGCAGCGTTGATGGCGGCCGAAGGCAAGAGACCCAGTACTTC; CDR3: CSVDGGRRQETQYF
size: .; J: TRBJ1-1; D: TRBD1; V: TRBV5-1; DNA: TGCGCCAGCAGCCCAGGGACAGGGGCTGAAGCTTTCTTT; CDR3: CASSPGTGAEAFF
size: .; J: TRBJ1-2; D: TRBD1; V: TRBV3-1; DNA: TGTGCCAGCAGCCGCTTAACTTCCTGGACAGGGGTAAAAGGTACTTATGGCTACACCTTC; CDR3: CASSRLTSWTGVKGTYGYTF
size: few; J: TRBJ1-1; D: .; V: TRBV20-1; DNA: TGCAGTGCCAGAGATGGGGAGAACACTGAAGCTTTCTTT; CDR3: CSARDGENTEAFF
size: few; J: TRBJ1-2; D: .; V: TRBV12-3/TRBV12-4; DNA: TGTGCCAGCAGAACCGGGACCCAGGTTAACTATGGCTACACCTTC; CDR3: CASRTGTQVNYGYTF
size: few; J: TRBJ2-1; D: .; V: TRBV27; DNA: TGTGCCAGCAGTTTAGGAAGGGTGGGCAATGAGCAGTTCTTC; CDR3: CASSLGRVGNEQFF
size: few; J: TRBJ2-7; D: .; V: TRBV27; DNA: TGTGCCAGCAGTCAAGACGGGGGCAACTACGAGCAGTACTTC; CDR3: CASSQDGGNYEQYF
size: .; J: TRBJ2-5; D: .; V: TRBV7-2; DNA: TGTGCCAGCAGCCCTGAGCCTCGGACCCAACGGAGGGAGACCCAGTACTTC; CDR3: CASSPEPRTQRRETQYF
size: few; J: TRBJ2-3; D: TRBD1; V: TRBV5-1; DNA: TGCGCCAGCAGCTTGGTTTCCGACAGGGGGCTTAATACGCAGTATTTT; CDR3: CASSLVSDRGLNTQYF
size: .; J: TRBJ2-5; D: .; V: TRBV5-6; DNA: TGTGCCAGCAGTAAGGATCTAGGGACCCAGTACTTC; CDR3: CASSKDLGTQYF
size: few; J: TRBJ2-5; D: TRBD1; V: TRBV20-1; DNA: TGCAGTGCTAGGGAGGCAGGGGGTCTCGAGACCCAGTACTTC; CDR3: CSAREAGGLETQYF
size: .; J: TRBJ1-1; D: TRBD1; V: TRBV4-3; DNA: TGCGCCAGCAGCCAAGGACAGGGCATGAACACTGAAGCTTTCTTT; CDR3: CASSQGQGMNTEAFF
size: .; J: TRBJ1-4; D: TRBD1; V: TRBV18; DNA: TGTGCCAGCCCACCAAAGCAGGGGGCCGATAATGAAAAACTGTTTTTT; CDR3: CASPPKQGADNEKLFF
size: .; J: TRBJ1-2; D: .; V: TRBV18; DNA: TGTGCCAGCTCACCACCCAGGGGACGCGGCTACACCTTC; CDR3: CASSPPRGRGYTF
size: .; J: TRBJ2-1; D: TRBD1; V: TRBV6-2/TRBV6-3; DNA: TGTGCCAGCAGTAACCGGGACAGGGTCCCGTACAATGAGCAGTTCTTC; CDR3: CASSNRDRVPYNEQFF
size: .; J: TRBJ2-4; D: .; V: TRBV5-6; DNA: TGTGCCAGCAGCTTGGAGGTCTTGGGCGGGACACTAGCCAAAAACATTCAGTACTTC; CDR3: CASSLEVLGGTLAKNIQYF
size: .; J: TRBJ2-3; D: TRBD2; V: TRBV7-3; DNA: TGTGCCAGCAGCCCAACTAGCGGGAGCGCAGATACGCAGTATTTT; CDR3: CASSPTSGSADTQYF
size: .; J: TRBJ2-7; D: TRBD1; V: TRBV5-1; DNA: TGCGCCAGCAGACAGGCTGGGACAGAAGAGCAGTACTTC; CDR3: CASRQAGTEEQYF
size: once; J: TRBJ2-3; D: TRBD2; V: TRBV27; DNA: TGTGCCACCGGGGGAGGGTGGAGCACAGATACGCAGTATTTT; CDR3: CATGGGWSTDTQYF
size: .; J: TRBJ2-6; D: .; V: TRBV4-1; DNA: TGCGCCAGCAGCCAAGATGCCGGCCTCTCTGGGGCCAACGTCCTGACTTTC; CDR3: CASSQDAGLSGANVLTF